A selection of T cell receptor beta chains follows, all from one sample in a study of cytomegalovirus exposure and HLA in healthy donors. The assay was immunoSEQ multiplex PCR, and TCRdb's table has in-frame clones only and misses some. The sample shows fewer than 90,000 clones, about 96% of them seen only once. Sequencing was performed on PBMCs. The receptors come from a man aged 18 to 29 in good health and CMV-seropositive. The CDR3 runs from the conserved cysteine through the conserved F or W. A D gene is named only where the DNA matches it firmly. Some rows mark clone size as missing; the rest say once, few, many or name a class of expanded clone.

CDR3 protein: CASSLELLDSDTQYF; CDR3 DNA: TGTGCCAGCAGCTTGGAACTACTGGACTCAGATACGCAGTATTTT; clone size: NA; D gene: NA; V gene: TRBV5-4; J gene: TRBJ2-3
CDR3 protein: CASVSGSGSYEQYF; CDR3 DNA: TGTGCCAGCGTAAGCGGGAGCGGGAGCTACGAGCAGTACTTC; clone size: NA; D gene: TRBD2; V gene: TRBV27; J gene: TRBJ2-7
CDR3 protein: CASSRAERTYEQYF; CDR3 DNA: TGTGCCAGCAGTAGAGCGGAACGGACCTACGAGCAGTACTTC; clone size: once; D gene: NA; V gene: TRBV2; J gene: TRBJ2-7
CDR3 protein: CASSSTYEQYF; CDR3 DNA: TGTGCCAGCAGCTCCACCTACGAGCAGTACTTC; clone size: NA; D gene: NA; V gene: TRBV7-9; J gene: TRBJ2-7
CDR3 protein: CASSLEGQMECTF; CDR3 DNA: TGTGCCAGCAGCTTAGAGGGACAGATGGAGTGCACCTTC; clone size: NA; D gene: TRBD1; V gene: TRBV7-9; J gene: TRBJ1-2
CDR3 protein: CASSPYEGMDEQFF; CDR3 DNA: TGCGCCAGCAGCCCTTATGAGGGCATGGATGAGCAGTTCTTC; clone size: NA; D gene: NA; V gene: TRBV4-1; J gene: TRBJ2-1
CDR3 protein: CASSLGGGRGAYNEQFF; CDR3 DNA: TGTGCCAGCAGCCTTGGGGGCGGGAGGGGCGCCTACAATGAGCAGTTCTTC; clone size: NA; D gene: TRBD2; V gene: TRBV11-3; J gene: TRBJ2-1
CDR3 protein: CASSPDLTVSNTEAFF; CDR3 DNA: TGTGCCAGCAGCCCCGACCTGACAGTTTCGAACACTGAAGCTTTCTTT; clone size: NA; D gene: NA; V gene: TRBV5-6; J gene: TRBJ1-1
CDR3 protein: CARSFLEDRGRIGEAFF; CDR3 DNA: TGTGCCAGAAGCTTCCTAGAGGACAGGGGGCGGATTGGTGAAGCTTTCTTT; clone size: NA; D gene: TRBD1; V gene: TRBV5-3; J gene: TRBJ1-1
CDR3 protein: CASSPDRGTGELFF; CDR3 DNA: TGCGCCAGCAGCCCCGACAGGGGCACCGGGGAGCTGTTTTTT; clone size: NA; D gene: TRBD1; V gene: TRBV5-1; J gene: TRBJ2-2
CDR3 protein: CASSATSGTPSAFF; CDR3 DNA: TGTGCCAGCAGCGCTACTTCCGGGACACCCTCAGCTTTCTTT; clone size: NA; D gene: NA; V gene: TRBV7-8; J gene: TRBJ1-1